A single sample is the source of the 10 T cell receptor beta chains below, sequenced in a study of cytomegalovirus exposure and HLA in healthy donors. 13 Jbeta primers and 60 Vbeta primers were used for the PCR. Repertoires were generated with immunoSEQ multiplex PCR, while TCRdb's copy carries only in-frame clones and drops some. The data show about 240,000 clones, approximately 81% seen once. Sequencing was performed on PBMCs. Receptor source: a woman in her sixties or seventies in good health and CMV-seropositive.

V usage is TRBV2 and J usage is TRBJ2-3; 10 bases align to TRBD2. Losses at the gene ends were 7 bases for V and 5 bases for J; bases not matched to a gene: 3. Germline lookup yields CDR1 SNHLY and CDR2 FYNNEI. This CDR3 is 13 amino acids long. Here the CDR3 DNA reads TGTGCCAGCAAAGCGGGAGGGAGAGATACGCAGTATTTT. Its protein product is CASKAGGRDTQYF.

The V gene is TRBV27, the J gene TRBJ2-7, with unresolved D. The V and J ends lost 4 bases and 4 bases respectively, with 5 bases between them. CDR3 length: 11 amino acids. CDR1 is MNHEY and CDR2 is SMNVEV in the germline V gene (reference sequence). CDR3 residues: CASSSFYEQYF. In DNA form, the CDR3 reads TGTGCCAGCAGTTCCTTTTACGAGCAGTACTTC.

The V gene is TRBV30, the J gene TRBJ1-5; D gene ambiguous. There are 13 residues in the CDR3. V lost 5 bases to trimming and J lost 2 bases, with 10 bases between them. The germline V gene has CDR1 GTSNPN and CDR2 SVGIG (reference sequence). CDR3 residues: CAWGFQGNQPQHF. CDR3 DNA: TGTGCCTGGGGATTTCAGGGCAATCAGCCCCAGCATTTT.

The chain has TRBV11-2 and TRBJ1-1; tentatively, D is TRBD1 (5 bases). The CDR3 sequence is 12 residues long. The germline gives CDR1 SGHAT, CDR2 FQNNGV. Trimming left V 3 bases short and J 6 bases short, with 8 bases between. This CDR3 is CASSLGGPEAFF. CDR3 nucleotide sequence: TGTGCCAGCAGCTTGGGGGGTCCTGAAGCTTTCTTT.

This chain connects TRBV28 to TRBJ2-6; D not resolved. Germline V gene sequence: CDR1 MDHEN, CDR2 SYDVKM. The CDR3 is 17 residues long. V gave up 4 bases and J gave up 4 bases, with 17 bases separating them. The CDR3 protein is CASSSTELTGGANVLTF. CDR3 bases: TGTGCCAGCAGTTCCACCGAACTGACTGGGGGGGCCAACGTCCTGACTTTC.

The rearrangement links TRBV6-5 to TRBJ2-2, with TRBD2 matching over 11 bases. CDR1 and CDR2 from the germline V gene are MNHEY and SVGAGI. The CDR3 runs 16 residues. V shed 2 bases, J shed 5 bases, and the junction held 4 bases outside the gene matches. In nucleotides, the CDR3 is TGTGCCAGCAGTTACCCCCGACTAGCGGGGACCGGGGAGCTGTTTTTT. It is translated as CASSYPRLAGTGELFF.

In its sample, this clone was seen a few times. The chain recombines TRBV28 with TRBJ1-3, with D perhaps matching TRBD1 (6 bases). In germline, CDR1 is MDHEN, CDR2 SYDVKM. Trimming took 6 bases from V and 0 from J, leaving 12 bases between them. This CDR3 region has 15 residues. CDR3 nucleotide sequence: TGTGCCAGCAGCCTTGGACAGATCTCTGGAAACACCATATATTTT. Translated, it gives CASSLGQISGNTIYF.

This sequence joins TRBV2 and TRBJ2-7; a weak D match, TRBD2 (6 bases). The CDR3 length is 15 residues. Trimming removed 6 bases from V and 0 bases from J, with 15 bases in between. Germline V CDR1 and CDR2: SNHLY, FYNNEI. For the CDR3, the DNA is TGTGCCAGCAGGGCAGGTAGCGGACGCTCCTACGAGCAGTACTTC. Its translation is CASRAGSGRSYEQYF.

The CDR3 is CASSLVGQGGSEKLFF. The CDR3 region has the DNA TGTGCCAGCAGCTTGGTGGGACAGGGGGGGAGTGAAAAACTGTTTTTT. V and J are TRBV5-6 and TRBJ1-4, with 11 bases that match TRBD1. The V segment lost 0 bases and the J segment 7 bases; nucleotides outside the gene matches: 5. The CDR3 spans 16 residues. CDR1 and CDR2 (germline): SGHDT, YYEEEE. The variable domain in full, with the rest retrieved from reference TRBV5-6 and TRBJ1-4, is DAGVTQSPTHLIKTRGQQVTLRCSPKSGHDTVSWYQQALGQGPQFIFQYYEEEERQRGNFPDRFSGHQFPNYSSELNVNALLLGDSALYLCASSLVGQGGSEKLFFGSGTQLSVL.

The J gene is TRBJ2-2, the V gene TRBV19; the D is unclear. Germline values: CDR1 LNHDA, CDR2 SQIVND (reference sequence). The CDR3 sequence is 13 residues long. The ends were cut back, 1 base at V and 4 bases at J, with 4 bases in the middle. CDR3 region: CASSIASTGELFF. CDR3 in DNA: TGTGCCAGTAGTATAGCATCCACCGGGGAGCTGTTTTTT.